The entry below gives a single TCR beta chain sequence along with its context. This sample is drawn from a study of T-cell memory formation after mild COVID-19. Germline V gene data show CDR1 as SGHDT and CDR2 as YYEEEE. This CDR3 spans 16 amino acids. Trimming took off 3 bases at V and 1 base at J, with 15 bases between the two ends. TCRdb fed the 5' RACE reads into MiXCR, producing one record per CDR3 protein. The sample yields fewer than 650,000 distinct CDR3 sequences, roughly 20% seen once. Sequencing input: PBMCs or a T cell subset sorted from them (not recorded which). V gene TRBV5-6 combines with J gene TRBJ2-3; D remains ambiguous. This receptor was taken from an adult woman who had mild COVID-19 (a few samples of this study predate the infection). Cell type and time point are not known. CDR3 nucleotides: TGTGCCAGCAGCTCCGCTCGGCAGTACGGCACAGATACGCAGTATTTT. This encodes CASSSARQYGTDTQYF.